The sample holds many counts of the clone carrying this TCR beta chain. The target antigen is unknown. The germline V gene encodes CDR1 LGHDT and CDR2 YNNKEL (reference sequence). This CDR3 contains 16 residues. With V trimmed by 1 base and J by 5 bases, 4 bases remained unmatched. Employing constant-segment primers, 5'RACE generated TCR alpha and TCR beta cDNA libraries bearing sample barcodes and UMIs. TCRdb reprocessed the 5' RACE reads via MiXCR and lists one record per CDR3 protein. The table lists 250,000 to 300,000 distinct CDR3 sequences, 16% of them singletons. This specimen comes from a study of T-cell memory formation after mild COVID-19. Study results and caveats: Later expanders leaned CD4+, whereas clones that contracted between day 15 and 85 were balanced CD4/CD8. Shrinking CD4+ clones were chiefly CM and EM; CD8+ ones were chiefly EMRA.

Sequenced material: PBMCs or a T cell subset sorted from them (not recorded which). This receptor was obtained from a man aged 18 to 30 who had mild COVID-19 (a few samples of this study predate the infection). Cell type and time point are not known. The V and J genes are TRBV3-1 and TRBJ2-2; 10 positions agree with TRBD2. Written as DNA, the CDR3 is TGTGCCAGCAGCCAAGGTCTAGCGGGAGCAACCGGGGAGCTGTTTTTT. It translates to CASSQGLAGATGELFF.